The present TCR beta chain was sequenced within a study of somatic mutations in cytotoxic T cells in rheumatoid arthritis. Whole-study findings and limits: Compared with age-matched healthy controls, rheumatoid arthritis patients did not differ significantly in CD8+ T-cell clonality.

By positive magnetic bead selection, CD4+ and CD8+ cells were isolated, and their purity was checked by flow cytometry. Sequencing used immunoSEQ multiplex PCR; TCRdb keeps in-frame clones, though not all of them. The sample shows about 29,000 clones, around 90% of them seen only once. A note on this clone: Its specificity is unknown.

With 1 base removed from V and 2 bases from J, the gap between germline ends came to 12 bases. This CDR3 is 16 amino acids long. Germline V gene data show CDR1 as MGHRA and CDR2 as YSYEKL. This chain links TRBV4-1 with TRBJ1-5, with D unclear. The material sequenced was CD8+ T cells sorted from blood. The source is an adult with rheumatoid arthritis. The CDR3 protein is CASSQVFPRGNQPQHF. The DNA of the CDR3 is TGCGCCAGCAGCCAAGTTTTTCCGCGGGGCAATCAGCCCCAGCATTTT.